Listed below are T cell receptor beta chains from one sample, sequenced in a study of glioma-infiltrating T cells after dendritic cell vaccination. Sequencing was performed with immunoSEQ multiplex PCR; in TCRdb, only in-frame clones are kept and a portion is missing. The repertoire holds tens of thousands of clones, with roughly 90% as singletons. Sequencing was performed on blood, taken before dendritic cell vaccination. These receptors were collected from a human donor with glioblastoma. Each CDR3 is given with its conserved first and last residue. A D gene is named only where the DNA matches it firmly. The size field is filled for only some rows; it gives once, few, many or a size class.

cdr3_aa: CASSPVGGAHNEQFF; cdr3_nt: TGTGCCAGCAGCCCCGTCGGCGGGGCCCACAATGAACAGTTCTTC; j_call: TRBJ2-1; clone_size: once; cdr3_length: 15; d_call: .; v_call: TRBV13
cdr3_aa: CASSLDRGRWDERTDTQYF; cdr3_nt: TGCGCCAGCAGCTTGGATCGGGGAAGGTGGGATGAACGCACAGATACGCAGTATTTT; j_call: TRBJ2-3; clone_size: .; cdr3_length: 19; d_call: .; v_call: TRBV5-1
cdr3_aa: CSVGRTGLAVTDTQYF; cdr3_nt: TGCAGCGTTGGGAGAACGGGACTAGCGGTAACAGATACGCAGTATTTT; j_call: TRBJ2-3; clone_size: .; cdr3_length: 16; d_call: TRBD2; v_call: TRBV29-1
cdr3_aa: CASSLQPGNTQYF; cdr3_nt: TGTGCCAGCAGCCTCCAGCCAGGGAATACGCAGTATTTT; j_call: TRBJ2-3; clone_size: .; cdr3_length: 13; d_call: .; v_call: TRBV7-3
cdr3_aa: CASSRTRSLNTGELFF; cdr3_nt: TGTGCCAGCAGTCGGACTAGGTCATTGAACACCGGGGAGCTGTTTTTT; j_call: TRBJ2-2; clone_size: .; cdr3_length: 16; d_call: TRBD2; v_call: TRBV27
cdr3_aa: CATSRGDTYEQYF; cdr3_nt: TGTGCCACCAGCAGAGGTGACACCTACGAGCAGTACTTC; j_call: TRBJ2-7; clone_size: .; cdr3_length: 13; d_call: .; v_call: TRBV15
cdr3_aa: CASSATRGEQFF; cdr3_nt: TGTGCCAGCAGCGCGACTAGAGGGGAGCAGTTCTTC; j_call: TRBJ2-1; clone_size: .; cdr3_length: 12; d_call: .; v_call: TRBV13
cdr3_aa: CASSLAFAGGSWSSYEQYF; cdr3_nt: TGTGCCAGCAGCTTGGCATTCGCGGGGGGCTCTTGGAGCTCCTACGAGCAGTACTTC; j_call: TRBJ2-7; clone_size: .; cdr3_length: 19; d_call: TRBD2; v_call: TRBV5-6
cdr3_aa: CASSPPGNEQFF; cdr3_nt: TGTGCCAGCAGTCCCCCAGGCAATGAGCAGTTCTTC; j_call: TRBJ2-1; clone_size: once; cdr3_length: 12; d_call: .; v_call: TRBV6-5
cdr3_aa: CASSVGGLQETQYF; cdr3_nt: TGTGCCAGCAGCGTAGGGGGCCTCCAAGAGACCCAGTACTTC; j_call: TRBJ2-5; clone_size: once; cdr3_length: 14; d_call: .; v_call: TRBV9
cdr3_aa: CASSPGPGGTYEQYF; cdr3_nt: TGTGCCAGCTCACCAGGGCCAGGGGGGACCTACGAGCAGTACTTC; j_call: TRBJ2-7; clone_size: once; cdr3_length: 15; d_call: .; v_call: TRBV18